This is a list of T cell receptor beta chains from one sample in a study of regulatory T cells in long-lasting Graves disease. TCRdb re-analysed the multiplex PCR reads in MiXCR, keeping a single row per CDR3 protein. The sample lists around 450,000 distinct CDR3 sequences, 15% to 20% occurring once. This sample also belongs to another study, concerning T cells in Graves' hyperthyroidism and ophthalmopathy.

Specimen: peripheral blood mononuclear cells (PBMCs), collected at new diagnosis, from a patient treated with antithyroid drugs. The source is a man aged 35 to 55 with Graves disease. The CDR3 runs from the conserved cysteine through the conserved F or W. Each record gives: D gene, V gene, clone size, J gene, CDR3 DNA, CDR3 protein. The D gene is left open where the match is weak. Size values are once, few and many counts, or a class for expanded clones, and some rows have none.

NA	TRBV2	many	TRBJ2-5	TGTGCCAGCAGGGCGGGGCCGGGGAGTCGGCAAGAGACCCAGTACTTC	CASRAGPGSRQETQYF
NA	TRBV3-1	many	TRBJ1-2	TGTGCCAGCAGCCAGTTGGAGGGCTACACCTTC	CASSQLEGYTF
NA	TRBV7-9	many	TRBJ2-7	TGTGCCAGCAGCTCAAAGGTGCTATATGGGGGGAGGCACGAGCAGTACTTC	CASSSKVLYGGRHEQYF
NA	TRBV5-1	many	TRBJ2-2	TGCGCCAGCAGCCCCTCGGGAACAGGGTTCACCGGGGAGCTGTTTTTT	CASSPSGTGFTGELFF
TRBD2	TRBV3-1	many	TRBJ2-1	TGTGCCAGCAGCCAAGAAAAACTAGCGAGCAATGAGCAGTTCTTC	CASSQEKLASNEQFF
NA	TRBV27	few	TRBJ2-5	TGTGCCAGCAGTCAAGGCGAGGCCCAGTACTTC	CASSQGEAQYF
TRBD2	TRBV2	NA	TRBJ2-3	TGTGCCAGCAGCTCTCCTAGCGGGAGCGATACGCAGTATTTT	CASSSPSGSDTQYF
TRBD1	TRBV6-2/TRBV6-3	NA	TRBJ1-4	TGTGCCAGCAGTGCAAGGGGGCTGGGTGAAAAACTGTTTTTT	CASSARGLGEKLFF
NA	TRBV20-1	NA	TRBJ1-1	TGCAGTGCCGACTCGACAGATTGGAACACTGAAGCTTTCTTT	CSADSTDWNTEAFF
TRBD1	TRBV10-1	many	TRBJ2-7	TGCGCCAGCGGAGGATTGACAGGGAACGAGCAGTACTTC	CASGGLTGNEQYF
TRBD2	TRBV11-3	NA	TRBJ2-5	TGTGCCAGCAGCTTAGGAGCTAGCGGGCTAGAAGAGACCCAGTACTTC	CASSLGASGLEETQYF
TRBD1	TRBV29-1	few	TRBJ1-5	TGCAGCGTCCCGGGACAGGGCAATCAGCCCCAGCATTTT	CSVPGQGNQPQHF
TRBD2	TRBV6-2/TRBV6-3	NA	TRBJ2-1	TGTGCCAGCACTCCAGGTACTAGCGGGAGGGTATCCTACAATGAGCAGTTCTTC	CASTPGTSGRVSYNEQFF
NA	TRBV10-3	few	TRBJ1-2	TGTGCCATCAGTGAACAGGGACCTAACTATGGCTACACCTTC	CAISEQGPNYGYTF
TRBD1	TRBV20-1	many	TRBJ2-5	TGCAGTGCAGACGGACAGGGAACCCAAGAGACCCAGTACTTC	CSADGQGTQETQYF
TRBD1	TRBV15	NA	TRBJ2-7	TGTGCCACCAGCAGAGCGGACAGGGAAGTCGAGCAGTACTTC	CATSRADREVEQYF
NA	TRBV10-3	NA	TRBJ1-2	TGTGCCATCAGACCGGCGGGGGGCAACTATGGCTACACCTTC	CAIRPAGGNYGYTF
NA	TRBV6-5	many	TRBJ1-4	TGTGCCAGCAGTTACGGGAGAGGTGAAAAACTGTTTTTT	CASSYGRGEKLFF
TRBD2	TRBV5-6	NA	TRBJ2-3	TGTGCCAGCAGCTCCCGGACTAGCGGGAGCACAGATACGCAGTATTTT	CASSSRTSGSTDTQYF
NA	TRBV7-2	many	TRBJ2-7	TGTGCCAGCAGCAGGACTATTTCCTACGAGCAGTACTTC	CASSRTISYEQYF
NA	TRBV28	NA	TRBJ2-7	TGTGCCAGCATTACGTCGGGCCTGCACGAGCAGTACTTC	CASITSGLHEQYF
TRBD1	TRBV20-1	many	TRBJ2-7	TGCAGTGGGGCAGGGGGCTCCTACGAGCAGTACTTC	CSGAGGSYEQYF
NA	TRBV30	NA	TRBJ1-2	TGTGCCTGGAGTAGGGGGTATCAAGTAGGTGGCTACACCTTC	CAWSRGYQVGGYTF
NA	TRBV28	NA	TRBJ1-5	TGTGCCAGCAGTTTATCGGGGACGCCGAATCAGCCCCAGCATTTT	CASSLSGTPNQPQHF
NA	TRBV12-3/TRBV12-4	many	TRBJ1-5	TGTGCCAGCAGTCGCAGACAGGCCAATCAGCCCCAGCATTTT	CASSRRQANQPQHF
NA	TRBV6-1	few	TRBJ2-3	TGTGCCAGCAGCCGAGACCTCTGGGCTGCTAGCACAGATACGCAGTATTTT	CASSRDLWAASTDTQYF
TRBD1	TRBV20-1	many	TRBJ2-5	TGCAGTGCAAACCCTTTGCAGGGGGAGAGGGAAGAGACCCAGTACTTC	CSANPLQGEREETQYF
NA	TRBV28	many	TRBJ2-1	TGTGCCAGCAGTATTCAACCCGGCAGGGATGAGCAGTTCTTC	CASSIQPGRDEQFF
NA	TRBV2	NA	TRBJ2-2	TGTGCCAGCAGTGATTGGGACACCGGGGAGCTGTTTTTT	CASSDWDTGELFF
NA	TRBV30	many	TRBJ2-5	TGTGCCTGGAGTGTAGTTGGAGGGATACAAGAGACCCAGTACTTC	CAWSVVGGIQETQYF
NA	TRBV5-1	few	TRBJ2-1	TGCGCCAGCAGCTTGGTAGGCCAGGATGAGCAGTTCTTC	CASSLVGQDEQFF
NA	TRBV12-3/TRBV12-4	many	TRBJ1-2	TGTGCCAGCAGCCCTCGCGTCGCAGGACTCAGGGATGGCTACACCTTC	CASSPRVAGLRDGYTF
NA	TRBV6-1	few	TRBJ1-1	TGTGCCAGCAGACGAGACACCCGATACACTGAAGCTTTCTTT	CASRRDTRYTEAFF
TRBD2	TRBV7-2	many	TRBJ2-1	TGTGCCAGCAGCTTCACTAGCGGGTTCGGGGAGCAGTTCTTC	CASSFTSGFGEQFF
NA	TRBV20-1	many	TRBJ1-1	TGCAGTGCTTTACTGGTCGGGACACTAATTTTGAACACTGAAGCTTTCTTT	CSALLVGTLILNTEAFF
NA	TRBV9	once	TRBJ2-2	TGTGCCAGTTCCCAGCGGAGGACGAACACCGGGGAGCTGTTTTTT	CASSQRRTNTGELFF
NA	TRBV2	many	TRBJ1-1	TGTGCCAGTGATTCAGGGGCCCTTAACACTGAAGCTTTCTTT	CASDSGALNTEAFF
TRBD1	TRBV20-1	few	TRBJ1-5	TGCAGTGCTAGAGGGGGGACAGGGAGCAATCAGCCCCAGCATTTT	CSARGGTGSNQPQHF
NA	TRBV6-1	NA	TRBJ1-1	TGTGCCAGCAGTCAAATAAAGAACACTGAAGCTTTCTTT	CASSQIKNTEAFF
NA	TRBV19	NA	TRBJ1-5	TGTGCCAGCGCTATCGGTAGCAATCAGCCCCAGCATTTT	CASAIGSNQPQHF
TRBD2	TRBV7-9	many	TRBJ2-3	TGTGCCACCCTAGCGGGGGGGGCCGATACGCAGTATTTT	CATLAGGADTQYF
NA	TRBV7-9	NA	TRBJ2-7	TGTGCCAGCAGCTTAGCGGCCGGGATCGAGCAGTACTTC	CASSLAAGIEQYF